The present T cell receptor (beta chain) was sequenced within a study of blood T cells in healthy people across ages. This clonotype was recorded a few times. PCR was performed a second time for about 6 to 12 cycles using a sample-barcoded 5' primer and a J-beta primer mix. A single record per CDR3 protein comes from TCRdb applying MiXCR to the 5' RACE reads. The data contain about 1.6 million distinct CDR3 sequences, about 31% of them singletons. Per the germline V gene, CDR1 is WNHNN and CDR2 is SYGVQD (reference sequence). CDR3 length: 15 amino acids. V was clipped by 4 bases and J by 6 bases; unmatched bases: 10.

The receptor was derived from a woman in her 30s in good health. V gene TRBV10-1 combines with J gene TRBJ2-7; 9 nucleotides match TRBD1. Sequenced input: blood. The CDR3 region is CASSAAGTGQREQYF. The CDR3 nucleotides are TGCGCCAGCAGTGCCGCCGGGACAGGGCAACGCGAGCAGTACTTC.